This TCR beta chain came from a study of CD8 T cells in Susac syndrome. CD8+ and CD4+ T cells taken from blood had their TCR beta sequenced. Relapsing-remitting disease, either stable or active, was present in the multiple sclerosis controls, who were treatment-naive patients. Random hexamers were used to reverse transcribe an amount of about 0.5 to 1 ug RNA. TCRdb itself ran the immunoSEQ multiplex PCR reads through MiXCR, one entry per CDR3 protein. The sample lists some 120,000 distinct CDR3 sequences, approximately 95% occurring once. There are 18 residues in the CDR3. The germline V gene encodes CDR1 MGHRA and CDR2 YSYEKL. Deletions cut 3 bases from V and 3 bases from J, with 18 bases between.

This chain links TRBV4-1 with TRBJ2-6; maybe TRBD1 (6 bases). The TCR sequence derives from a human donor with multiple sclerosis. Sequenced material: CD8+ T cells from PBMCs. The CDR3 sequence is CASSHTGRISGGANVLTF. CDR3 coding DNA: TGCGCCAGCAGCCACACAGGGCGGATCTCCGGTGGGGCCAACGTCCTGACTTTC.